These 8 T cell receptor beta chains came from one sample sequenced in a study of blood T cell repertoires in COVID-19. The assay was immunoSEQ multiplex PCR, and TCRdb's table has in-frame clones only and misses some. The sample includes about 200,000 clones, 87% seen only once; the top ten take 2% to 2.5%. The sequenced sample consisted of PBMCs or T cells enriched from blood (not recorded which). These receptors originate from a woman aged 25 to 39 who had recovered from COVID-19.

The chain uses TRBV7-2 and TRBJ1-5; a possible D gene is TRBD1 (5 bases). Germline V gene lookup returns CDR1 SGHTA and CDR2 FQGNSA. This CDR3 region has 17 residues. With 0 bases removed from V and 1 base from J, the gap between germline ends came to 13 bases. Here the CDR3 DNA reads TGTGCCAGCAGCTTAGCTAGGAGGGGAGAAAGCAATCAGCCCCAGCATTTT. As protein: CASSLARRGESNQPQHF.

The chain is built from TRBV2 and TRBJ1-4; D is possibly TRBD1 (5 bases). The V gene's germline CDR1 is SNHLY and CDR2 FYNNEI. CDR3 length: 14 residues. The V end was cut by 3 bases, the J end by 6 bases, with 11 bases between. CDR3 in amino acids: CASSDSQGYEKLFF. CDR3 in DNA: TGTGCCAGCAGTGATAGCCAGGGCTATGAAAAACTGTTTTTT. The complete variable domain, with remaining parts taken from reference TRBV2 and TRBJ1-4, reads EPEVTQTPSHQVTQMGQEVILRCVPISNHLYFYWYRQILGQKVEFLVSFYNNEISEKSEIFDDQFSVERPDGSNFTLKIRSTKLEDSAMYFCASSDSQGYEKLFFGSGTQLSVL.

V usage is TRBV11-3 and J usage is TRBJ2-7; 9 nucleotides line up with TRBD1. The CDR3 contains 15 residues. Trimming removed 6 bases from V and 2 bases from J; junction bases left unmatched: 8. In germline, CDR1 is SGHNT, CDR2 YENEEA. In nucleotides, the CDR3 is TGTGCCAGCAGACCCGCCGGGACAGGGACCTACGAGCAGTACTTC. Its translation is CASRPAGTGTYEQYF.

This chain joins TRBV10-3 and TRBJ2-7; weak D call: TRBD1 (6 bases). Germline assignment: CDR1 ENHRY and CDR2 SYGVKD. Deletions cut 7 bases from V and 6 bases from J, with 22 bases between. The CDR3 sequence is 15 residues long. CDR3 loop: CAITAAEPGVGEQYF. CDR3 in DNA: TGTGCCATCACGGCAGCGGAGCCAGGGGTGGGCGAGCAGTACTTC.

The V and J genes are TRBV5-4 and TRBJ2-1; TRBD2 matches at 7 bases. Germline V gene sequence: CDR1 SGHNT, CDR2 YYREEE (reference sequence). The CDR3 is made up of 15 amino acids. The V segment lost 1 base and the J segment 0 bases; nucleotides outside the gene matches: 1. The CDR3 sequence: CASSLRGSSYNEQFF. CDR3 nucleotide sequence: TGTGCCAGCAGCTTGCGCGGGAGCTCCTACAATGAGCAGTTCTTC.

J is TRBJ1-4 and V is TRBV7-9; 9 bases fit TRBD1. Trimming at V came to 2 bases and at J to 10 bases, leaving 5 bases not matched to a gene. The germline V gene has CDR1 SEHNR and CDR2 FQNEAQ (reference sequence). The CDR3 sequence is 14 residues long. The CDR3 coding sequence is TGTGCCAGCAGCTTACCGGACAGGGGAGGAAAACTGTTTTTT. Translating it yields CASSLPDRGGKLFF. The complete variable domain, with remaining parts taken from reference TRBV7-9 and TRBJ1-4, reads DTGVSQNPRHKITKRGQNVTFRCDPISEHNRLYWYRQTLGQGPEFLTYFQNEAQLEKSRLLSDRFSAERPKGSFSTLEIQRTEQGDSAMYLCASSLPDRGGKLFFGSGTQLSVL.

This chain joins TRBV7-3 and TRBJ1-1; possible D gene TRBD1, 6 bases. Trimming shortened V by 2 bases and J by 0 bases, and 7 bases separated the two germline ends. Germline CDR1 SGHTA, CDR2 FQGTGA. This CDR3 comprises 14 residues. Here the CDR3 reads CASSLQGLNTEAFF. CDR3 bases: TGTGCCAGCAGCTTACAGGGGCTGAACACTGAAGCTTTCTTT. The full variable domain, rest sourced from reference TRBV7-3 and TRBJ1-1, is GAGVSQTPSNKVTEKGKYVELRCDPISGHTALYWYRQSLGQGPEFLIYFQGTGAADDSGLPNDRFFAVRPEGSVSTLKIQRTERGDSAVYLCASSLQGLNTEAFFGQGTRLTVV.

The chain has TRBV7-9 and TRBJ2-4; TRBD2 might be the D (6 bases). Trimming stripped 3 bases from V and 1 base from J, with 13 bases between. This CDR3 is built from 16 residues. Germline CDR1 SEHNR, CDR2 FQNEAQ (reference sequence). The CDR3 DNA reads TGTGCCAGCAGCTTGCTGGAGGGGTCGGCCAAAAACATTCAGTACTTC. Its protein is CASSLLEGSAKNIQYF. The whole variable domain, filled in from reference TRBV7-9 and TRBJ2-4, reads DTGVSQNPRHKITKRGQNVTFRCDPISEHNRLYWYRQTLGQGPEFLTYFQNEAQLEKSRLLSDRFSAERPKGSFSTLEIQRTEQGDSAMYLCASSLLEGSAKNIQYFGAGTRLSVL.